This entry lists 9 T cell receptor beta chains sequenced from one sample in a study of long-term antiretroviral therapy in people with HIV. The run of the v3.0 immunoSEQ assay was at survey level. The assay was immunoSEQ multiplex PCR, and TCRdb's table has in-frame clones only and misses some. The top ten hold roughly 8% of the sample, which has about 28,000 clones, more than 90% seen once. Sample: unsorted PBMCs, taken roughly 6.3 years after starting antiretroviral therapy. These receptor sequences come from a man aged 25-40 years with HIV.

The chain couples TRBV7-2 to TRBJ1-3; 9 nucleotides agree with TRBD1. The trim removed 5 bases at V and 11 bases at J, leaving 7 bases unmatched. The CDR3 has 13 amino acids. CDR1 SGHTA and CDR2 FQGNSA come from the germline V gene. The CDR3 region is CASSPGQGAAIYF. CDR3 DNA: TGTGCCAGCAGCCCGGGACAGGGAGCAGCCATATATTTT.

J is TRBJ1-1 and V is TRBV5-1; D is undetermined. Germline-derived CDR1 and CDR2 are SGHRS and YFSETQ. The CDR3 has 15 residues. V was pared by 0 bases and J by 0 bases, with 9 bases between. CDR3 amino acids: CASSLDAGVNTEAFF. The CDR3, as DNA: TGCGCCAGCAGCTTGGATGCAGGAGTGAACACTGAAGCTTTCTTT.

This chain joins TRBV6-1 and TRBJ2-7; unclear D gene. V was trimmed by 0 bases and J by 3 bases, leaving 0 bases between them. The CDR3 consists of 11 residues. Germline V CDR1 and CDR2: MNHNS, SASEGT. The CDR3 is CASSEAYEQYF. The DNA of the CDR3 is TGTGCCAGCAGTGAAGCCTACGAGCAGTACTTC.

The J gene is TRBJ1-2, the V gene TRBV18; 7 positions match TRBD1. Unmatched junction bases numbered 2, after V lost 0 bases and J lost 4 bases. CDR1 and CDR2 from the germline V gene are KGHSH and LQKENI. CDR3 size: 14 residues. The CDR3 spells CASSPPGDSYGYTF. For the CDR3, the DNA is TGTGCCAGCTCACCACCGGGGGACAGCTATGGCTACACCTTC.

The CDR3, as DNA: TGTGCCAGCAGACTAGCGGGGGCCAGCACAGATACGCAGTATTTT. Protein: CASRLAGASTDTQYF. The chain carries TRBV7-2 and TRBJ2-3; 11 bases are shared with TRBD2. The CDR3 runs 15 residues. The V gene's germline CDR1 is SGHTA and CDR2 FQGNSA. J gave up 0 bases and V 6 bases, and 2 bases lay outside the gene matches.

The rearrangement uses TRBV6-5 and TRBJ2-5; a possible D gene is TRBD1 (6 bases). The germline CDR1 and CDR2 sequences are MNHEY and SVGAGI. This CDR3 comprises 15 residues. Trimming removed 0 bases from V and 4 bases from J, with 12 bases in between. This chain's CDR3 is CASSYSSRGSETQYF. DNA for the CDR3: TGTGCCAGCAGTTACTCGAGTAGGGGGTCAGAGACCCAGTACTTC.

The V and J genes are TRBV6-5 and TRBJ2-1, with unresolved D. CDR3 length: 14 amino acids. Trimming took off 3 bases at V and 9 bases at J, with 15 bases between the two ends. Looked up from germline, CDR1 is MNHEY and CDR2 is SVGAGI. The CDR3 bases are TGTGCCAGCAGTTATAGGCGCAGTTCTAGTGAGCAGTTCTTC. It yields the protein CASSYRRSSSEQFF.

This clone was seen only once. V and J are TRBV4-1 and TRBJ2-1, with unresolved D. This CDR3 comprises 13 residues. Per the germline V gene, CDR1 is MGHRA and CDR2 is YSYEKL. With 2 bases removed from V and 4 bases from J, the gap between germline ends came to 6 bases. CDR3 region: CASSQLVYNEQFF. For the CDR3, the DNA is TGCGCCAGCAGCCAATTGGTATACAATGAGCAGTTCTTC.

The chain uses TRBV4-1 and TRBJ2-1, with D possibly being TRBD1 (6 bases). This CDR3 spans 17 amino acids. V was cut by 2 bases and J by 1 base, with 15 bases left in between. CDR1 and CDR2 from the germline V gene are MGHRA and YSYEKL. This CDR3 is CASSQSSGRGSYNEQFF. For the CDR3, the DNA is TGCGCCAGCAGCCAATCGTCCGGCAGGGGATCCTACAATGAGCAGTTCTTC.